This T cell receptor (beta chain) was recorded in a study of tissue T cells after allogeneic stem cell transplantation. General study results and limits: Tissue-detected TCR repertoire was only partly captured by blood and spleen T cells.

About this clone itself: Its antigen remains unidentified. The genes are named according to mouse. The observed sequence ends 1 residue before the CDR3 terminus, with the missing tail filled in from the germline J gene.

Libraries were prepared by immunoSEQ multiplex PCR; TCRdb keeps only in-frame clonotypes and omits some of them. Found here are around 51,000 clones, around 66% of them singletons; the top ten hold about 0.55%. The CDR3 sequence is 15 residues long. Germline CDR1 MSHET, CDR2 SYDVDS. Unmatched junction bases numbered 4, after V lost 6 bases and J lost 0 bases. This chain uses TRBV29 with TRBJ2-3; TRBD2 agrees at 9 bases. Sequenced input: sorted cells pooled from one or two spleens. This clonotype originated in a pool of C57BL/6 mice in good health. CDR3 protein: CASRTGGPSAETLYF. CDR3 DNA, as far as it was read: TGTGCTAGCAGAACTGGGGGGCCTAGTGCAGAAACGCTGTAT.